Below are 21 T cell receptor beta chains sequenced from a single sample in a study of regulatory T cells in long-lasting Graves disease. Described time point: newly diagnosed GD, antithyroid drugs for less than 3 months. Extracted RNA from PBMCs served as the source of the TCR library. Construction of TCR beta libraries relied on iRepertoire HTBI primers and on Arm-PCR targeting CDR3 regions. TCRdb re-analysed the multiplex PCR reads in MiXCR, keeping a single row per CDR3 protein. The table records 620,000 or so distinct CDR3 sequences, approximately 15% of them present only once. The sample also formed part of further work on T cells in Graves' hyperthyroidism and ophthalmopathy.

The source material was peripheral blood mononuclear cells (PBMCs), sampled at new diagnosis, from a patient treated with antithyroid drugs. The receptors were sampled from a woman in her 30s with Graves disease.

The chain uses TRBV7-3 and TRBJ2-1, with 10 bases aligning to TRBD2. Germline-derived CDR1 and CDR2 are SGHTA and FQGTGA. The CDR3 length is 17 residues. J gave up 8 bases and V 1 base, and 11 bases lay outside the gene matches. CDR3 amino acids: CASSLNLSASGSHEQFF. CDR3 sequence (DNA): TGTGCCAGCAGCTTAAATTTGTCGGCTAGCGGGAGTCATGAGCAGTTCTTC.

A few counts support this clonotype. The CDR3 here is CASSLDLIVTQYF. In DNA, the CDR3 is TGTGCCAGCAGCTTAGATCTAATTGTGACCCAGTACTTC. V and J are TRBV7-9 and TRBJ2-5; D is unresolved. Germline CDR1 and CDR2: SEHNR and FQNEAQ (reference sequence). The V end was cut by 1 base, the J end by 7 bases, with 10 bases between. The length of the CDR3 is 13 residues. Filled out from reference TRBV7-9 and TRBJ2-5, the complete variable domain reads DTGVSQNPRHKITKRGQNVTFRCDPISEHNRLYWYRQTLGQGPEFLTYFQNEAQLEKSRLLSDRFSAERPKGSFSTLEIQRTEQGDSAMYLCASSLDLIVTQYFGPGTRLLVL.

V usage is TRBV6-5 and J usage is TRBJ1-1; D not resolved. This CDR3 has 11 amino acids. Germline V lookup: CDR1 MNHEY, CDR2 SVGAGI. V was clipped by 0 bases and J by 8 bases, with 4 bases between them. The CDR3 sequence is CASSYSSEAFF. Here the CDR3 DNA reads TGTGCCAGCAGTTACTCGTCCGAAGCTTTCTTT.

The sample holds many counts of this clonotype. The V and J genes are TRBV24-1 and TRBJ1-5; D might be TRBD1 (5 bases). Trimming shortened V by 4 bases and J by 6 bases, and 12 bases separated the two germline ends. Germline CDR1 KGHDR, CDR2 SFDVKD. This CDR3 has 14 residues. Here the CDR3 DNA reads TGTGCCACCAGTGACGGACATTCCACTCAGCCCCAGCATTTT. It encodes CATSDGHSTQPQHF.

In this sample, this clonotype turned up many times. The chain couples TRBV12-3 or TRBV12-4 to TRBJ1-5; TRBD1 is a possible D gene (6 bases). The CDR3 consists of 14 residues. With 1 base removed from V and 7 bases from J, the gap between germline ends came to 11 bases. Written as DNA, the CDR3 is TGTGCCAGCAGTTTAGTCCAGGGGAGACAGCCCCAGCATTTT. Its translation is CASSLVQGRQPQHF.

This clonotype showed up just a few times. The gene calls are TRBV25-1 and TRBJ2-1; D possibly corresponds to TRBD1 (5 bases). V was clipped by 3 bases and J by 5 bases, with 14 bases between them. Germline V lookup: CDR1 MGHDK, CDR2 SYGVNS. There are 15 residues in the CDR3. The CDR3 DNA reads as TGTGCCAGCAGTGACAGGGCCTCCATTAACAATGAGCAGTTCTTC. This sequence encodes CASSDRASINNEQFF.

The rearrangement links TRBV20-1 to TRBJ2-1; a weak D match, TRBD2 (5 bases). V lost 4 bases to trimming and J lost 0 bases, with 16 bases between them. The CDR3 contains 16 residues. CDR1 DFQATT and CDR2 SNEGSKA come from the germline V gene (reference sequence). This chain's CDR3 is CSATILGRGSYNEQFF. In nucleotides, the CDR3 is TGCAGTGCTACGATACTAGGTCGGGGCTCCTACAATGAGCAGTTCTTC.

The sample holds one count of this clonotype. This is likely an artifact of a read error, given a far larger clone one base away. The genes are TRBV6-2 or TRBV6-3 and TRBJ2-5; TRBD2 aligns across 8 bases. The CDR3 totals 16 residues. The junction had 11 bases not matched to a gene; V was cut back by 4 bases and J by 4 bases. CDR1 MNHEY and CDR2 SVGEGT come from the germline V gene. CDR3 amino acids: CASSFSRPGGRETQYF. The CDR3 region has the DNA TGTGCCAGCAGTTTCTCGAGGCCGGGGGGGAGAGAGACCCAGTACTTC.

This clonotype occurred many times. The chain joins TRBV2 to TRBJ2-3, with 13 bases identical to TRBD2. Germline V gene lookup returns CDR1 SNHLY and CDR2 FYNNEI. V shed 6 bases, J shed 0 bases, and the junction held 6 bases outside the gene matches. CDR3 length: 17 residues. This CDR3 reads CASSPGTSGASTDTQYF. The DNA for the CDR3 is TGTGCCAGCAGCCCCGGGACTAGCGGGGCTAGCACAGATACGCAGTATTTT.

The CDR3 sequence is CSARRSAGDGGNQPQHF. The CDR3 DNA follows: TGCAGTGCTAGGAGGTCCGCAGGGGATGGGGGCAATCAGCCCCAGCATTTT. J is TRBJ1-5 and V is TRBV20-1; D might be TRBD1 (6 bases). The CDR3 contains 17 residues. Germline CDR1 reads DFQATT; CDR2 reads SNEGSKA (reference sequence). Trimming took off 3 bases at V and 2 bases at J, with 20 bases between the two ends.

This clonotype was observed many times. V gene TRBV6-1 combines with J gene TRBJ1-6; 7 nucleotides align to TRBD1. The junction had 4 bases not matched to a gene; V was cut back by 6 bases and J by 11 bases. The CDR3 is 12 amino acids. Germline CDR1 MNHNS, CDR2 SASEGT. Here the CDR3 reads CASRTGVPPLHF. The CDR3 DNA follows: TGTGCCAGCAGAACAGGGGTACCACCCCTCCACTTT.

This clonotype was counted at least ten times. J is TRBJ1-2 and V is TRBV28; no clear D gene. This CDR3 contains 11 residues. Germline V gene lookup returns CDR1 MDHEN and CDR2 SYDVKM. V was cut by 1 base and J by 7 bases, with 4 bases left in between. In DNA, the CDR3 is TGTGCCAGCAGTTTATCGGTTGGCTACACCTTC. This codes for CASSLSVGYTF.

The sample holds a few counts of this clonotype. The rearrangement joins TRBV2 to TRBJ1-5; 8 positions match TRBD1. The junction had 9 bases not matched to a gene; V was cut back by 5 bases and J by 0 bases. Germline CDR1 is SNHLY and CDR2 is FYNNEI. The CDR3 runs 17 residues. The CDR3 sequence is CASSRSFGQGSNQPQHF. Here the CDR3 DNA reads TGTGCCAGCAGTCGGTCCTTTGGACAGGGTAGCAATCAGCCCCAGCATTTT.

This clonotype was seen more than once but under ten times. The chain carries TRBV24-1 and TRBJ2-7, with D perhaps given as TRBD1 or TRBD2 (6 bases each). CDR3 length: 15 amino acids. V was shortened by 5 bases and J by 4 bases, with 17 bases between the two germline ends. CDR1 and CDR2 from the germline V gene are KGHDR and SFDVKD. The CDR3 DNA is TGTGCCACCAGTGCCGATCGGGGGCCAAGGTACGAGCAGTACTTC. Translation gives CATSADRGPRYEQYF.

This sequence joins TRBV9 and TRBJ1-2; 7 positions match TRBD1. Germline lookup yields CDR1 SGDLS and CDR2 YYNGEE. The CDR3 consists of 15 residues. Losses at the gene ends were 4 bases for V and 1 base for J; bases not matched to a gene: 7. The CDR3 sequence is CASSSGTDFNYGYTF. Written as DNA, the CDR3 is TGTGCCAGCAGCTCGGGGACAGACTTTAACTATGGCTACACCTTC.

The rearrangement uses TRBV19 and TRBJ2-1; D is unclear. CDR1 is LNHDA, CDR2 SQIVND, per germline (reference sequence). V was trimmed by 7 bases and J by 9 bases, leaving 16 bases between them. CDR3 length: 13 amino acids. CDR3: CASKGRMYGEQFF. CDR3 in DNA: TGTGCCAGTAAGGGTCGGATGTACGGTGAGCAGTTCTTC.

This clonotype was counted at least ten times. The gene calls are TRBV2 and TRBJ2-5; 7 positions agree with TRBD2. CDR3 length: 12 amino acids. The V gene's germline CDR1 is SNHLY and CDR2 FYNNEI. The V and J ends lost 8 bases and 5 bases, in that order; junction bases with no gene match: 5. As DNA, the CDR3 is TGTGCCAGCGCGCGGGAGAGGGAGACCCAGTACTTC. This translates into CASARERETQYF.

In this sample, this clonotype turned up many times. V is TRBV28 and J is TRBJ2-5; weak D call: TRBD1 (6 bases). The CDR3 contains 17 residues. Germline V gives CDR1 MDHEN, CDR2 SYDVKM. Trimming stripped 7 bases from V and 0 bases from J, with 21 bases between. CDR3 amino acids: CASTPFPPQGYQETQYF. The CDR3 region has the DNA TGTGCCAGCACCCCCTTCCCCCCTCAGGGGTACCAAGAGACCCAGTACTTC.

This chain joins TRBV5-5 and TRBJ2-7, with no clear D. Trimming took 1 base from V and 1 from J, leaving 12 bases between them. This CDR3 is built from 15 residues. CDR1 is SGHKS, CDR2 YYEKEE, per germline (reference sequence). The CDR3 nucleotides read TGTGCCAGCAGCTTGCAAGCCCAGGAATCCTACGAGCAGTACTTC. Its protein is CASSLQAQESYEQYF.

The sample holds many counts of this clonotype. The gene calls are TRBV3-1 and TRBJ1-1; 7 nucleotides line up with TRBD1. The junction had 7 bases not matched to a gene; V was cut back by 4 bases and J by 2 bases. This CDR3 region has 15 residues. CDR1 LGHDT and CDR2 YNNKEL come from the germline V gene (reference sequence). The CDR3 region is CASSLRQGANTEAFF. The CDR3 DNA reads TGTGCCAGCAGCCTAAGACAGGGCGCCAACACTGAAGCTTTCTTT.

At least ten counts were recorded for this clonotype. The genes are TRBV3-1 and TRBJ2-1, with TRBD2 matching over 9 bases. J lost 4 bases, V lost 6 bases, and 7 bases had no gene match. This CDR3 spans 15 amino acids. Germline V lookup: CDR1 LGHDT, CDR2 YNNKEL (reference sequence). This chain's CDR3 is CASRPRLADYNEQFF. The CDR3 DNA reads TGTGCCAGCAGACCCCGACTAGCGGATTACAATGAGCAGTTCTTC.